The T cell receptor (beta chain) described here comes from a study of regulatory and conventional T cells in RAG deficiency. Germline V CDR1 and CDR2: SGHRS, YFSETQ. CDR3 length: 15 residues. With V trimmed by 4 bases and J by 0 bases, 1 base remained unmatched. Profiling relied on immunoSEQ multiplex PCR, and the TCRdb table lists in-frame clones only, not all of them. The sample lists thousands of clones; roughly 92% were seen once. Blood CD4+ CD25-high CD127-low regulatory T cells supplied the genomic DNA template. These same data were also listed under a study on regulatory T cells. That study adds: The PCR used 52 TRBV and 13 TRBJ primers.

Sequencing was performed on CD127- CD25+ CD4+ Tregs sorted from blood. The clonotype originates from a human donor in good health. The V and J genes are TRBV5-1 and TRBJ2-7, with 13 nucleotides matching TRBD2. The CDR3 bases are TGCGCCAGCAGCCGGACTAGCGGGAGCTCCTACGAGCAGTACTTC. It yields the protein CASSRTSGSSYEQYF.